This TCR beta chain stems from a study of human T cells and chemical hapten exposure. Study-level information: A 2 cm by 2 cm inner upper arm patch received 2% DPC for sensitization. Patch tests applied 0.01% DPC to the upper back, read at 6 days. TCR yields per sample varied mostly from small pooled library volume differences.

TCRdb recomputed calls from the RACE reads with MiXCR, one row per CDR3 protein. The data show fewer than 150,000 distinct CDR3 sequences, approximately 10% seen once. The CDR3 sequence is 15 residues long. Germline assignment: CDR1 ENHRY and CDR2 SYGVKD. V lost 0 bases and J lost 4, with 12 bases in between. Study results and caveats: A positive correlation with patch test score was found for PT1 expanded TCR counts.

Time point defined: patch test 2, 6 weeks after DPC sensitization. Treatment denoted: therapeutic diphenylcyclopropenone sensitization with weekly scalp DPC. In its sample, this clonotype was seen a few times. Its specificity is not known. The receptor comes from a woman aged 45-65 years with alopecia areata. Some clones in this sample may be carry-over from other donors' samples. This material consisted of whole blood, taken in connection with sensitization to the hapten diphenylcyclopropenone (DPC). The chain couples TRBV10-3 to TRBJ1-1, with D unclear. The CDR3 is CAISESGRVGTEAFF. The CDR3, as DNA: TGTGCCATCAGTGAGTCGGGGAGGGTTGGCACTGAAGCTTTCTTT.